The 18 T cell receptor beta chains in this list originate from one sample, sequenced in a study of cytomegalovirus exposure and HLA in healthy donors. Researchers ran the PCR with 60 Vbeta and 13 Jbeta primers. Sequenced by immunoSEQ multiplex PCR; TCRdb stores in-frame clones only, minus some. The sample lists under 200,000 clones; over 75% were seen once. The sample consisted of PBMCs. The receptor set was obtained from a man between 18 and 29 years old in good health and CMV-seropositive.

This chain joins TRBV21-1 and TRBJ2-7; TRBD1, the D gene given by the table, was not confirmed from the DNA. TRBV21-1 corresponds to a pseudogene. This CDR3 comprises 15 residues. The CDR3 region has the DNA TGTGCCAGCAGCACCGACGCAGGGGCGGGTGGCGAGCAGTACTTC. This translates into CASSTDAGAGGEQYF.

This chain uses TRBV2 with TRBJ2-7; TRBD1 might be the D (5 bases). Germline V gene sequence: CDR1 SNHLY, CDR2 FYNNEI. This CDR3 has 12 residues. V dropped 6 bases and J dropped 4 bases, with 10 bases sitting between them. The CDR3 DNA is TGTGCCAGCAGCCGACAGCCGTACGAGCAGTACTTC. Translated: CASSRQPYEQYF.

The chain employs TRBV2 and TRBJ1-5; 8 bases fit TRBD1. V gave up 6 bases and J gave up 6 bases; unmatched junction bases: 16. This CDR3 spans 17 amino acids. Germline V gene data show CDR1 as SNHLY and CDR2 as FYNNEI. The chain's CDR3 is CASSFQGAITKGQPQHF. For the CDR3, the DNA is TGTGCCAGCAGCTTTCAGGGGGCGATTACCAAGGGTCAGCCCCAGCATTTT.

The chain recombines TRBV18 with TRBJ2-5; D is unresolved. Trimming took 0 bases from V and 5 from J, leaving 7 bases between them. The germline V gene has CDR1 KGHSH and CDR2 LQKENI. The CDR3 is made up of 13 amino acids. The CDR3 DNA is TGTGCCAGCTCACCACCGGTCGAGGAGACCCAGTACTTC. It is translated as CASSPPVEETQYF.

This chain connects TRBV18 to TRBJ2-1; 11 bases are a match to TRBD2. Germline V CDR1 and CDR2: KGHSH, LQKENI. This CDR3 is 15 amino acids long. The J segment lost 3 bases and the V segment lost 2 bases, leaving 0 bases of the junction unmatched. This CDR3 is CASSPTSGSYNEQFF. In DNA, the CDR3 is TGTGCCAGCTCACCAACTAGCGGGAGCTACAATGAGCAGTTCTTC. The full variable domain, with the rest looked up from reference TRBV18 and TRBJ2-1, is NAGVMQNPRHLVRRRGQEARLRCSPMKGHSHVYWYRQLPEEGLKFMVYLQKENIIDESGMPKERFSAEFPKEGPSILRIQQVVRGDSAAYFCASSPTSGSYNEQFFGPGTRLTVL.

The chain couples TRBV10-3 to TRBJ2-3; 8 bases align to TRBD1. Germline CDR1 and CDR2: ENHRY and SYGVKD. The CDR3 is 15 residues long. V shed 7 bases, J shed 4 bases, and the junction held 10 bases outside the gene matches. In nucleotides, the CDR3 is TGTGCCATCACCGCAAACGGACAGGGTTCAGATACGCAGTATTTT. Protein product: CAITANGQGSDTQYF.

This rearrangement joins TRBV7-8 to TRBJ1-1, with D possibly being TRBD1 (6 bases). CDR3 size: 16 residues. Trimming removed 5 bases at V and 4 bases at J, with 20 bases between. CDR1 is SGHVS, CDR2 FQNEAQ, per germline. In DNA form, the CDR3 reads TGTGCCAGCAGCCCTAGCGGGGGGGGCGCAGGCACTGAAGCTTTCTTT. As protein: CASSPSGGGAGTEAFF.

This rearrangement joins TRBV7-2 to TRBJ1-1, with D hard to call. The V end was cut by 0 bases, the J end by 2 bases, with 10 bases between. The CDR3 loop spans 15 amino acids. The germline V gene has CDR1 SGHTA and CDR2 FQGNSA. The CDR3 DNA reads TGTGCCAGCAGCTTAGCAGGAGGACGTAACACTGAAGCTTTCTTT. Amino acids: CASSLAGGRNTEAFF.

V and J are TRBV6-1 and TRBJ2-3; 8 bases line up with TRBD2. The CDR3 runs 16 residues. CDR1 is MNHNS and CDR2 is SASEGT in the germline V gene. The ends lost 4 bases at V and 3 bases at J; junction bases unmatched: 9. In nucleotides, the CDR3 is TGTGCCAGCAGTGCTTTTCGGGGCGGGGGGACAGATACGCAGTATTTT. Protein: CASSAFRGGGTDTQYF.

The chain carries TRBV30 and TRBJ2-5; the match to TRBD2 covers 8 bases. CDR1 is GTSNPN, CDR2 SVGIG, per germline (reference sequence). Trimming removed 5 bases from V and 0 bases from J; junction bases left unmatched: 2. The CDR3 spans 13 residues. CDR3 nucleotides: TGTGCCTGGGCAGCGGGGGACCAAGAGACCCAGTACTTC. This translates into CAWAAGDQETQYF.

The V and J genes are TRBV2 and TRBJ1-3; 10 bases line up with TRBD1. Germline CDR1 SNHLY, CDR2 FYNNEI. This CDR3 has 15 residues. V was pared by 6 bases and J by 3 bases, with 5 bases of the junction left unmatched. CDR3 in amino acids: CASRGTGAFGNTIYF. CDR3 coding DNA: TGTGCCAGCAGAGGGACAGGGGCTTTTGGAAACACCATATATTTT.

This clone was observed a handful of times. The DNA for the CDR3 is TGTGCCAGCTCACTATCCGGAGGGTACGAGCAGTACTTC. It codes for CASSLSGGYEQYF. V and J are TRBV18 and TRBJ2-7; D is perhaps TRBD2 (6 bases). Looked up from germline, CDR1 is KGHSH and CDR2 is LQKENI. Trimming stripped 4 bases from V and 4 bases from J, with 11 bases between. The CDR3 consists of 13 residues.

The genes are TRBV7-2 and TRBJ2-3; 11 bases agree with TRBD1. J lost 9 bases, V lost 5 bases, and 4 bases had no gene match. The CDR3 totals 13 residues. Germline CDR1 is SGHTA and CDR2 is FQGNSA. CDR3 sequence (DNA): TGTGCCAGCAGCCCCCGGGACAGGGGGACGCAGTATTTT. Encoded protein: CASSPRDRGTQYF.

The gene calls are TRBV18 and TRBJ2-7; TRBD2 is a possible D gene (5 bases). V lost 4 bases, J lost 1 base, and 17 bases lay in between. The CDR3 extends over 16 amino acids. Germline CDR1 KGHSH, CDR2 LQKENI. The CDR3 sequence: CASSRRTSLKSYEQYF. CDR3 bases: TGTGCCAGCTCACGCCGGACTTCGCTAAAATCCTACGAGCAGTACTTC. Variable domain in full (rest from reference TRBV18 and TRBJ2-7): NAGVMQNPRHLVRRRGQEARLRCSPMKGHSHVYWYRQLPEEGLKFMVYLQKENIIDESGMPKERFSAEFPKEGPSILRIQQVVRGDSAAYFCASSRRTSLKSYEQYFGPGTRLTVT.

DNA of the CDR3: TGTGCCAGCAGCCAAGAGAAGGGGGAGCAGTACTTC. It encodes CASSQEKGEQYF. The V call is TRBV4-2, the J call TRBJ2-7; D might be TRBD1 (5 bases). The length of the CDR3 is 12 residues. Germline values: CDR1 LGHNA, CDR2 YNFKEQ. V lost 0 bases, J lost 7 bases, and 7 bases lay in between.

The genes are TRBV12-5 and TRBJ2-5; 10 bases line up with TRBD2. This CDR3 has 15 amino acids. The V segment lost 3 bases and the J segment 1 base; nucleotides outside the gene matches: 2. The germline V gene encodes CDR1 LGHNT and CDR2 FRNRAP. CDR3 bases: TGTGCTAGTGGTTTACTAGCGGGACCCCAAGAGACCCAGTACTTC. Its translation: CASGLLAGPQETQYF.

The genes are TRBV29-1 and TRBJ2-3; D perhaps matches TRBD2 (7 bases). This CDR3 spans 13 amino acids. Germline V gene lookup returns CDR1 SQVTM and CDR2 ANQGSEA. V gave up 5 bases and J gave up 4 bases, with 13 bases separating them. CDR3 DNA: TGCAGCGTTCTGGGGGGGCGGTCAGATACGCAGTATTTT. It yields the protein CSVLGGRSDTQYF.

V is TRBV18 and J is TRBJ1-1, with 7 nucleotides matching TRBD1. Germline trimming cut 3 bases from V and 4 bases from J; bases unmatched to any gene: 14. This CDR3 region has 17 residues. Looked up from germline, CDR1 is KGHSH and CDR2 is LQKENI. CDR3: CASSPSQQGVAGTEAFF. The DNA for the CDR3 is TGTGCCAGCTCACCTTCCCAGCAGGGGGTAGCTGGCACTGAAGCTTTCTTT.